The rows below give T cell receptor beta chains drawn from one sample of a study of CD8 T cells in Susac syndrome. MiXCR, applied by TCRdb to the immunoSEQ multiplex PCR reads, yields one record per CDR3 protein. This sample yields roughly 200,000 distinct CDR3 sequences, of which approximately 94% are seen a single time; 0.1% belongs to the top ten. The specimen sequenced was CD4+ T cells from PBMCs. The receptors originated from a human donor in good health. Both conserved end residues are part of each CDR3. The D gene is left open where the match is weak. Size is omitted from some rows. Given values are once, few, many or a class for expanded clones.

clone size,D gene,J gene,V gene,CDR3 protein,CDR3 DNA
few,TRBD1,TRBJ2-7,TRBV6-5,CASNPRGQGVYEQYF,TGTGCCAGCAATCCCAGAGGACAGGGTGTCTACGAGCAGTACTTC
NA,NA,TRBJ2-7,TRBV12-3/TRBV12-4,CASSLARGGEQYF,TGTGCCAGCAGTTTAGCGCGAGGGGGCGAGCAGTACTTC
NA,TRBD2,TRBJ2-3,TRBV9,CASSPVAGSRGDTQYF,TGTGCCAGCAGCCCGGTAGCGGGGTCCCGTGGGGATACGCAGTATTTT
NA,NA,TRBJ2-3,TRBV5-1,CASRAGQHGTDTQYF,TGCGCCAGCCGCGCGGGACAGCATGGCACAGATACGCAGTATTTT
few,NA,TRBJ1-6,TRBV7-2,CASSVGRRNSPLHF,TGTGCCAGCTCGGTGGGGCGAAGGAATTCACCCCTCCACTTT
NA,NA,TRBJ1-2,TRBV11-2,CASSYRGTQNYGYTF,TGTGCCAGCAGCTACCGAGGAACCCAGAACTATGGCTACACCTTC
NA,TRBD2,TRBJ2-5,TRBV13,CASSSGLAGSQETQYF,TGTGCCAGCAGCTCGGGACTAGCGGGGAGCCAAGAGACCCAGTACTTC
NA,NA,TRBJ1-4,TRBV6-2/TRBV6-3,CASHRGTSNEKLFF,TGTGCCAGCCACCGCGGGACAAGTAATGAAAAACTGTTTTTT
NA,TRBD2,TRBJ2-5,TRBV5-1,CASSRGAGGKQETQYF,TGCGCCAGCAGCCGAGGAGCGGGGGGAAAACAAGAGACCCAGTACTTC
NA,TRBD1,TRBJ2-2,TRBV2,CASLQRGPGGELFF,TGTGCCAGCTTGCAAAGGGGGCCGGGCGGGGAGCTGTTTTTT
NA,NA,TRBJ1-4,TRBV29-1,CSVAYIRGQLFF,TGCAGCGTTGCTTACATCAGGGGTCAACTGTTTTTT
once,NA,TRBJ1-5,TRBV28,CASSVGQPGTQPQHF,TGTGCCAGCAGTGTAGGTCAACCAGGGACTCAGCCCCAGCATTTT
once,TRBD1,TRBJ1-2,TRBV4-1,CASSQAMGQNFNYGYTF,TGCGCCAGCAGCCAAGCTATGGGACAGAATTTTAACTATGGCTACACCTTC
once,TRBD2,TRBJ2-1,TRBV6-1,CASSPTRGLAGGSEQFF,TGTGCCAGCAGCCCAACCCGCGGACTAGCGGGGGGTAGTGAGCAGTTCTTC
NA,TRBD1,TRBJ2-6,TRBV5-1,CASSLRDRGSGANVLTF,TGCGCCAGCAGCCTCCGGGACAGGGGCTCTGGGGCCAACGTCCTGACTTTC
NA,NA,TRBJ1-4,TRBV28,CASSFVGGSEKLFF,TGTGCCAGCAGTTTTGTGGGGGGGAGCGAAAAACTGTTTTTT
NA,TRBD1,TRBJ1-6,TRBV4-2,CASSPMDRGPSQAPLHF,TGTGCCAGCAGCCCGATGGACAGGGGGCCCTCCCAGGCACCCCTCCACTTT
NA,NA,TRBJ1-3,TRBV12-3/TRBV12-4,CASSIGGSSGNTIYF,TGTGCCAGCAGTATAGGGGGGAGCTCTGGAAACACCATATATTTT
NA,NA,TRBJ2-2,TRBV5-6,CASSSITRELFF,TGTGCCAGCAGCTCCATCACACGGGAGCTGTTTTTT
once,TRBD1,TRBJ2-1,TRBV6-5,CASSLDRGPYNEQFF,TGTGCCAGCAGTCTTGACAGGGGACCCTACAATGAGCAGTTCTTC
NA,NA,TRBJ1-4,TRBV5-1,CASSLVGEKLFF,TGCGCCAGCAGCTTGGTGGGTGAAAAACTGTTTTTT
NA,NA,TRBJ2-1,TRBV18,CASSPRSGYNEQFF,TGTGCCAGCTCACCTCGATCTGGATACAATGAGCAGTTCTTC
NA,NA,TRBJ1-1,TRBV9,CASSPRGEEAFF,TGTGCCAGCAGTCCAAGGGGGGAGGAAGCTTTCTTT
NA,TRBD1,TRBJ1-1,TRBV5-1,CASRRDSNLSAFF,TGCGCCAGCAGACGGGACAGCAATTTATCAGCTTTCTTT
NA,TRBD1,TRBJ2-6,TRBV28,CASGVRQGYFSGANVLTF,TGTGCCAGCGGTGTACGACAGGGGTACTTCTCTGGGGCCAACGTCCTGACTTTC
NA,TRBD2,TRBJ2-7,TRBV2,CASRPPGTSGYEQYF,TGTGCCAGCAGACCTCCCGGGACTAGCGGGTACGAGCAGTACTTC
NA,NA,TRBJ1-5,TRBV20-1,CSARAPLSNQPQHF,TGCAGTGCTAGAGCCCCTTTGAGCAATCAGCCCCAGCATTTT
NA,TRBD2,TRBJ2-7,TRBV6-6,CASSGSGGDYEQYF,TGTGCCAGCAGCGGTAGCGGGGGGGACTACGAGCAGTACTTC
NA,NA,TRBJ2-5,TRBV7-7,CASSFGLRETQYF,TGTGCTAGCAGCTTTGGGCTCAGGGAGACCCAGTACTTC
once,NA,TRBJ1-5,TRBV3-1,CASSQDGGGQPQHF,TGTGCCAGCAGCCAAGATGGGGGCGGTCAGCCCCAGCATTTT
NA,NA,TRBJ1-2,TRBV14,CASRSSGGIYGYTF,TGTGCCAGCAGGTCATCCGGGGGCATCTATGGCTACACCTTC
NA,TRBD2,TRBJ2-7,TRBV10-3,CAISYTAGTSVAYEQYF,TGTGCCATCAGTTACACTGCCGGGACTAGCGTTGCCTACGAGCAGTACTTC
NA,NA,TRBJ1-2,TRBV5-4,CASSMRDSWGGYTF,TGTGCCAGCAGCATGCGGGACTCTTGGGGTGGCTACACCTTC
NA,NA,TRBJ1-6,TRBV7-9,CASSPGAGMGSPLHF,TGTGCCAGCAGCCCAGGAGCGGGCATGGGGTCACCCCTCCACTTT
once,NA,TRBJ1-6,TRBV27,CASTVLGPTGPHNSPLHF,TGTGCCAGCACTGTGCTGGGGCCCACAGGGCCCCATAATTCACCCCTCCACTTT
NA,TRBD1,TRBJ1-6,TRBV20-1,CSARGTGGGSPLHF,TGCAGTGCTAGAGGGACAGGGGGCGGCTCACCCCTCCACTTT
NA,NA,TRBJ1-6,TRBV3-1,CASSQKPGLALHF,TGTGCCAGCAGCCAAAAGCCCGGTCTAGCCCTCCACTTT
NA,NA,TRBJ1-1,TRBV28,CASSLRRWTEAFF,TGTGCCAGCAGTTTGAGGCGGTGGACTGAAGCTTTCTTT
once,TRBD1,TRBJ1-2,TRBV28,CASSLGGDRGYGYTF,TGTGCCAGCAGTTTAGGAGGGGACAGGGGTTATGGCTACACCTTC
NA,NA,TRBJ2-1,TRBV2,CATRTRLVDEQFF,TGTGCCACCCGAACTCGACTAGTGGATGAGCAGTTCTTC
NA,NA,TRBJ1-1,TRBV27,CASSFRTGRMNTEAFF,TGTGCCAGCAGTTTCAGGACGGGACGCATGAACACTGAAGCTTTCTTT
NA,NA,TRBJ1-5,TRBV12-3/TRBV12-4,CASTNRGAMGQPQHF,TGTGCCAGCACTAATCGGGGGGCGATGGGTCAGCCCCAGCATTTT